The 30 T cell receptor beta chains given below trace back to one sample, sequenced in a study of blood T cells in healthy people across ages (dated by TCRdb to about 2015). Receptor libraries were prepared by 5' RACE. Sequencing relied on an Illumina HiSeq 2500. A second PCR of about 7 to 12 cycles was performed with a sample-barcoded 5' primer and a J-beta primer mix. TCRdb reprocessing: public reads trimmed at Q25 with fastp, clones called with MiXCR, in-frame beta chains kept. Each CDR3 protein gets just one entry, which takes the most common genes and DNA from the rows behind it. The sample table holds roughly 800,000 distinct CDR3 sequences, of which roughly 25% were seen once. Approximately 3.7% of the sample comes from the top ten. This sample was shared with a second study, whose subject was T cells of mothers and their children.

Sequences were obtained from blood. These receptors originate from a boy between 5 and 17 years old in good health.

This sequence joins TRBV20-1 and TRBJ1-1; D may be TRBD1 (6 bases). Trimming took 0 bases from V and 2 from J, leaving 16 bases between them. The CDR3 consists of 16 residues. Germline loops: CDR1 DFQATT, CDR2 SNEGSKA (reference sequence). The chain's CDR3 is CSAREGGAGKNTEAFF. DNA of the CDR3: TGCAGTGCTAGAGAGGGGGGGGCAGGGAAAAACACTGAAGCTTTCTTT.

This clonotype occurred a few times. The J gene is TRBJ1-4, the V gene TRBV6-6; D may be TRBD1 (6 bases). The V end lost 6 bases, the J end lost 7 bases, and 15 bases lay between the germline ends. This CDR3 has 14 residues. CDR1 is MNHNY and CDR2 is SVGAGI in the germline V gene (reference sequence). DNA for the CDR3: TGTGCCAGCAGACCAACAGGGCTGGGTGAAAAACTGTTTTTT. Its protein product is CASRPTGLGEKLFF.

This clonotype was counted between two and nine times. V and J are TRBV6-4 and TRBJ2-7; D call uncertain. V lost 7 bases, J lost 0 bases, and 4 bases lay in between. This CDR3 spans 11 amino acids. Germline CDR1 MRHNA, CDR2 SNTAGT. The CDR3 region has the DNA TGTGCCAGCATGAACTCCTACGAGCAGTACTTC. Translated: CASMNSYEQYF.

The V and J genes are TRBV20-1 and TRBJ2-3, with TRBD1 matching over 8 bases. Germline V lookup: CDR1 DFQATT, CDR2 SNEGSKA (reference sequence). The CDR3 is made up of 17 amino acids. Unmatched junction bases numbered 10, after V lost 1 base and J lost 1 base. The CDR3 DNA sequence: TGCAGTGCTAGAGTCGGGCAGGGGGCACATGGCACAGATACGCAGTATTTT. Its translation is CSARVGQGAHGTDTQYF.

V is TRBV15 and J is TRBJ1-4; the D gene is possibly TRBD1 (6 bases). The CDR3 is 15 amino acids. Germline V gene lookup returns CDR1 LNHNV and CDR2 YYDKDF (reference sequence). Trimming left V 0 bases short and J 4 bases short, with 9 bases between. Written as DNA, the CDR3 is TGTGCCACCAGCAGAGATCGACAGGATAATGAAAAACTGTTTTTT. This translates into CATSRDRQDNEKLFF.

The CDR3 nucleotides are TGTGCCAGCAGTGGGACTAGCGGGGTGAACTACGAGCAGTACTTC. The encoded protein is CASSGTSGVNYEQYF. The chain is built from TRBV27 and TRBJ2-7; 13 bases are shared with TRBD2. The CDR3 totals 15 residues. The germline gives CDR1 MNHEY, CDR2 SMNVEV (reference sequence). After removal of 5 bases from V and 3 bases from J, the junction contained 4 bases not matched to a gene.

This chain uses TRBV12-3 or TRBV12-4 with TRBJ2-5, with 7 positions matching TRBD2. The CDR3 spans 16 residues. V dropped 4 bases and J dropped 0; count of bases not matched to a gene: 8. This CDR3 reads CASSSLGLEYQETQYF. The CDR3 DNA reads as TGTGCCAGCAGTTCTCTAGGACTAGAGTACCAAGAGACCCAGTACTTC.

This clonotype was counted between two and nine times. The CDR3 protein is CASSPGTVPGNTIYF. The CDR3 coding sequence is TGTGCCAGCAGCCCGGGGACAGTACCTGGAAACACCATATATTTT. The chain carries TRBV28 and TRBJ1-3; 7 bases line up with TRBD1. Trimming removed 6 bases from V and 2 bases from J; junction bases left unmatched: 7. Germline CDR1 reads MDHEN; CDR2 reads SYDVKM. The CDR3 contains 15 residues.

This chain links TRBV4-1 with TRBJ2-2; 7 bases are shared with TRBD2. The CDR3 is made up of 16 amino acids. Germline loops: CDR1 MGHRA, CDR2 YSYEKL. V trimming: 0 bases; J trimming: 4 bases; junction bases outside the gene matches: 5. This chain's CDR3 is CASSQDPGEGTGELFF. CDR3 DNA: TGCGCCAGCAGCCAAGATCCCGGGGAGGGCACCGGGGAGCTGTTTTTT.

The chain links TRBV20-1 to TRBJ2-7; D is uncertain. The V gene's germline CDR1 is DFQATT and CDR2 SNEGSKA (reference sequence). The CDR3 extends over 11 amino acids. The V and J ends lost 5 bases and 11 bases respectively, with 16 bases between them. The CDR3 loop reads CSADVLLREYF. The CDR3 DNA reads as TGCAGTGCTGATGTCCTGTTACGGGAGTACTTC.

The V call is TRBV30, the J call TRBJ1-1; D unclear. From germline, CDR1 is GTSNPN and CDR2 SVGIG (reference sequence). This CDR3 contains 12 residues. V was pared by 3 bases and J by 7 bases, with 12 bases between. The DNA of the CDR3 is TGTGCCTGGAGAACCCCAGAGATTGAAGCTTTCTTT. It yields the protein CAWRTPEIEAFF.

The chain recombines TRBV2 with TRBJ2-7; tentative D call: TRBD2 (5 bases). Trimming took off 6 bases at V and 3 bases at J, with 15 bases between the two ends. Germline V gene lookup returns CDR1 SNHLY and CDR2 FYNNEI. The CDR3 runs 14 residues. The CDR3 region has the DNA TGTGCCAGCAGCGACCCGGGGATCTACTACGAGCAGTACTTC. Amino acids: CASSDPGIYYEQYF.

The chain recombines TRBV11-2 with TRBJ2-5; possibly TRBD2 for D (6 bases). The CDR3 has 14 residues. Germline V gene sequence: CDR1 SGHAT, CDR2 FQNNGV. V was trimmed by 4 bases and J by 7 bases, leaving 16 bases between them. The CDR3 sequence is CASSSPRDFRTQYF. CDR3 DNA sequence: TGTGCCAGCAGCTCCCCGCGGGATTTCAGGACCCAGTACTTC.

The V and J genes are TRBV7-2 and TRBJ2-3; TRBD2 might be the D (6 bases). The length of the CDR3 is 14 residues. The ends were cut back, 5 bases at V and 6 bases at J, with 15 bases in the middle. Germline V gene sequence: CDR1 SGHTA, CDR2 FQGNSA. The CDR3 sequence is CASSLRLGSDTQYF. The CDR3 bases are TGTGCCAGCAGCCTTAGACTAGGAAGCGATACGCAGTATTTT. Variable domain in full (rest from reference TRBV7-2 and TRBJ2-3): GAGVSQSPSNKVTEKGKDVELRCDPISGHTALYWYRQSLGQGLEFLIYFQGNSAPDKSGLPSDRFSAERTGGSVSTLTIQRTQQEDSAVYLCASSLRLGSDTQYFGPGTRLTVL.

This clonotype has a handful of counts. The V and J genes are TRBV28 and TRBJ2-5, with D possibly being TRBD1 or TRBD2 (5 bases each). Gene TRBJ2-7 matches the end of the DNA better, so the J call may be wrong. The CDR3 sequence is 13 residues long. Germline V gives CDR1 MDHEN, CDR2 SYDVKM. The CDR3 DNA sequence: TGTGCCAGCAGTTGGGACGCAGCCTACGAGCAGTACTTC. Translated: CASSWDAAYEQYF.

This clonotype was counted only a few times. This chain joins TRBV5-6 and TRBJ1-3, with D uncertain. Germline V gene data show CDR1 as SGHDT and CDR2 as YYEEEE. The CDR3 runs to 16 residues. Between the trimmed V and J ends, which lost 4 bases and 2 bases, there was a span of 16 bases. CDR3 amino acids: CASSPKTTRTGNTIYF. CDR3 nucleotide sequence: TGTGCCAGCAGCCCGAAAACCACACGAACTGGAAACACCATATATTTT.

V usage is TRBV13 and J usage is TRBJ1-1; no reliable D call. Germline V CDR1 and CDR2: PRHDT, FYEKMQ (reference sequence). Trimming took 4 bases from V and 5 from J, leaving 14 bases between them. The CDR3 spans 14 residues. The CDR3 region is CASSSPWWDTEAFF. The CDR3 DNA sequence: TGTGCCAGCAGCTCTCCCTGGTGGGATACTGAAGCTTTCTTT.

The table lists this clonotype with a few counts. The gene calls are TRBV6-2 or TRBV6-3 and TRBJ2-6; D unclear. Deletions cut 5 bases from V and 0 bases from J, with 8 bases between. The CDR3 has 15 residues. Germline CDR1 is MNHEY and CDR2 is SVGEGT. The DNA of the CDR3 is TGTGCCAGCAGTCCAGACGTCTCTGGGGCCAACGTCCTGACTTTC. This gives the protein CASSPDVSGANVLTF.

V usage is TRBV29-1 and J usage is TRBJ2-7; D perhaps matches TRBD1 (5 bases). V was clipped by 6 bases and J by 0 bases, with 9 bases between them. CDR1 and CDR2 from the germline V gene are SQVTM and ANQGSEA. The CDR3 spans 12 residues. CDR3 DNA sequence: TGCAGCGTGAAGGACAACTCCTACGAGCAGTACTTC. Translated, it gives CSVKDNSYEQYF.

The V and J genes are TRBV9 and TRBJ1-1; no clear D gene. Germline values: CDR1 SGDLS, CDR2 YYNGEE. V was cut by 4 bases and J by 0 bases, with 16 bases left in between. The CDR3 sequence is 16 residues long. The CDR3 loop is CASSPPGEGMNTEAFF. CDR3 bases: TGTGCCAGCAGCCCACCTGGGGAGGGAATGAACACTGAAGCTTTCTTT.

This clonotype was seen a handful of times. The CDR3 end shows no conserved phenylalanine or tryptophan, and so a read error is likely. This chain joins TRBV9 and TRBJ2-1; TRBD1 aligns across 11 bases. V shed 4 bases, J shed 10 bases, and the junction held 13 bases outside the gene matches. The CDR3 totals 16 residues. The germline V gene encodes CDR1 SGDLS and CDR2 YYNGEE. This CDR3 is CASSFEGQGVSGEQFL. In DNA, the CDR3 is TGTGCCAGCAGCTTCGAGGGACAGGGGGTCTCGGGCGAGCAGTTCCTC.

The CDR3 nucleotides are TGTGCCAGCAGCTTAGGGGGACAGGGAAATTCACCCCTCCACTTT. Translated, it gives CASSLGGQGNSPLHF. The chain links TRBV11-2 to TRBJ1-6; 9 nucleotides agree with TRBD1. This CDR3 is built from 15 residues. Per the germline V gene, CDR1 is SGHAT and CDR2 is FQNNGV. V gave up 1 base and J gave up 7 bases; unmatched junction bases: 2.

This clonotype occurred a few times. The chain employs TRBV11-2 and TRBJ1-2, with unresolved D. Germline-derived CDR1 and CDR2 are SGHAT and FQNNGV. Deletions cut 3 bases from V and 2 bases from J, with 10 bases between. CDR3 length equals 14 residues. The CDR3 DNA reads TGTGCCAGCAGCTTTAGCCCGGGGAACTATGGCTACACCTTC. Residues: CASSFSPGNYGYTF.

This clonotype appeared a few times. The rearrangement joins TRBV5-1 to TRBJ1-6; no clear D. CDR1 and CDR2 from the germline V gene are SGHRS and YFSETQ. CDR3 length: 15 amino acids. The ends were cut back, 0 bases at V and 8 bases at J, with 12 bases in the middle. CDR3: CASSLGTADYSPLHF. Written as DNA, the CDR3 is TGCGCCAGCAGCTTGGGGACGGCGGATTATTCACCCCTCCACTTT.

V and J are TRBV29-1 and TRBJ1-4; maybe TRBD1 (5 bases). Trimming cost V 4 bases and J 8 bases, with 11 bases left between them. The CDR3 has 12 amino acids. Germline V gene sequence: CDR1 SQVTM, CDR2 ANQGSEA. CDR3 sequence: CSVGGGSEKLFF. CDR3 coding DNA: TGCAGCGTTGGTGGGGGGAGCGAAAAACTGTTTTTT.

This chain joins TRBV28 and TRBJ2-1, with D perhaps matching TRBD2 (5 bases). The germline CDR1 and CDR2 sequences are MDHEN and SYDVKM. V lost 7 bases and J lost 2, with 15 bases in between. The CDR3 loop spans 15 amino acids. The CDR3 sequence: CASKLVGEAYNEQFF. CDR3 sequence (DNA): TGTGCCAGCAAGCTCGTGGGAGAGGCCTACAATGAGCAGTTCTTC.

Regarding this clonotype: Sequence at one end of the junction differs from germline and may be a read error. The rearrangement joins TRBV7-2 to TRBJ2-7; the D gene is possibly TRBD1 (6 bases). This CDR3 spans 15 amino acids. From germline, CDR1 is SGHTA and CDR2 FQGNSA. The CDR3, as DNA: TGTGCCAGCAGCAATACTTACAGGGTGGCCTACGAGCGGTACTTC. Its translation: CASSNTYRVAYERYF.

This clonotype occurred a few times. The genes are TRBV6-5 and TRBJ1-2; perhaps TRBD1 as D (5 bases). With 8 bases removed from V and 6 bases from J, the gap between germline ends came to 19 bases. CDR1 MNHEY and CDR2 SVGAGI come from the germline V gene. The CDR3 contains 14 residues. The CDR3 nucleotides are TGTGCCAGCGGGTGGGACCCCGCGGGACATGGCTACACCTTC. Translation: CASGWDPAGHGYTF.

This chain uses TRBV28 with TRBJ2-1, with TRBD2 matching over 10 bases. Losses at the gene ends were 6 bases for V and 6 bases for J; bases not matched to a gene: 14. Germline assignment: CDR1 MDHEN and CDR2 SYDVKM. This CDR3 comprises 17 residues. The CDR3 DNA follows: TGTGCCAGCAGAAGACCAAAGGGACTAGCGAGGGGCAATGAGCAGTTCTTC. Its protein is CASRRPKGLARGNEQFF.

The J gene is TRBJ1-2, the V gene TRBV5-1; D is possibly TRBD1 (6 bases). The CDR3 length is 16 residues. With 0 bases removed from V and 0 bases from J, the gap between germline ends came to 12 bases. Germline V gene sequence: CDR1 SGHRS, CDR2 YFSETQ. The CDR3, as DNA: TGCGCCAGCAGCTTGGACAGGGCCCCAACTAACTATGGCTACACCTTC. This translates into CASSLDRAPTNYGYTF.